This TCR beta chain is drawn from a study of T cell responses to AZD1222 COVID-19 vaccine. Study conclusions and caveats: Following two doses of AZD1222, Spike-specific TCR breadth and depth rose.

Second-dose intervals near 4 or 12 weeks were combined. Comments on this clone: Its antigen is still unknown.

The germline V gene encodes CDR1 MGHDK and CDR2 SYGVNS. The CDR3 covers 18 residues. Trimming at V came to 4 bases and at J to 2 bases, leaving 14 bases not matched to a gene. Only in-frame clones appear in the TCRdb table, and some are missing; sequencing was by immunoSEQ multiplex PCR. Of 84,000 or so clones in the sample, 90% were seen once. The receptor was derived from an adult who received the AZD1222 COVID-19 vaccine. The input for sequencing was peripheral blood, taken 28 days after the second AZD1222 dose. The chain employs TRBV25-1 and TRBJ1-2; 9 bases are a match to TRBD1. The CDR3 region is CASSGSFYFGQGNYGYTF. The CDR3 DNA reads as TGTGCCAGCAGTGGATCCTTTTACTTCGGACAGGGGAACTATGGCTACACCTTC.